This T cell receptor beta chain was documented in a study of T cell responses to AZD1222 COVID-19 vaccine. The study's findings and limits: Repertoire sampling was restricted to post-peak T cell response timepoints. Spike-specific TCR breadth and depth were elevated following two AZD1222 doses.

The protocol was immunoSEQ multiplex PCR, while the TCRdb copy is restricted to in-frame clones and leaves out a portion. This table holds approximately 300,000 clones, 94% found once. The germline V gene encodes CDR1 MNHEY and CDR2 SMNVEV (reference sequence). J lost 9 bases, V lost 5 bases, and 6 bases had no gene match. The CDR3 totals 14 residues. Remarks on this clone: No antigen is known for it.

This clonotype was obtained from an adult who received the AZD1222 COVID-19 vaccine. The specimen was peripheral blood, collected 28 days after the second AZD1222 dose. V gene TRBV27 combines with J gene TRBJ1-6; 8 bases line up with TRBD1. This CDR3 reads CASSPWTGSSPLHF. The CDR3 nucleotides read TGTGCCAGCAGTCCATGGACAGGGAGTTCACCCCTCCACTTT.